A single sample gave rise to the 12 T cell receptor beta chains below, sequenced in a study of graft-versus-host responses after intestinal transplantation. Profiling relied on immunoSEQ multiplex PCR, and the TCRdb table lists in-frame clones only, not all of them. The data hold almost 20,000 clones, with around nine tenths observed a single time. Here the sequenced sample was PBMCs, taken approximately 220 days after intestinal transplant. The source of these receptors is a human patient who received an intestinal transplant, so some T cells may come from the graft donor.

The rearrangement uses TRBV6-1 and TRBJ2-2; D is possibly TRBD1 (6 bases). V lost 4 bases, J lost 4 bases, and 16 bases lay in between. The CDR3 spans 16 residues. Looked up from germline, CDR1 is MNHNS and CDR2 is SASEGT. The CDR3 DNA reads TGTGCCAGCAGTGGGAAGGACAGTCCTTTCACCGGGGAGCTGTTTTTT. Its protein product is CASSGKDSPFTGELFF.

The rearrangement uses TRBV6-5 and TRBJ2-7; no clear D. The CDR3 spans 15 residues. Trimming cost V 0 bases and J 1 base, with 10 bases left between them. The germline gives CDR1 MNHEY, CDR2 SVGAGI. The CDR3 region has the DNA TGTGCCAGCAGTTACTCTCTGGGCGGATCCTACGAGCAGTACTTC. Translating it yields CASSYSLGGSYEQYF.

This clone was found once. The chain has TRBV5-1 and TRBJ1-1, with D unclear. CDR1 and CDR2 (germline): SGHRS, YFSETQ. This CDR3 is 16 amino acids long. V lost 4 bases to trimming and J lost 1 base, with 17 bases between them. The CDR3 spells CASSQSQELQNTEAFF. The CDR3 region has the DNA TGCGCCAGCAGCCAGTCGCAGGAACTCCAGAACACTGAAGCTTTCTTT.

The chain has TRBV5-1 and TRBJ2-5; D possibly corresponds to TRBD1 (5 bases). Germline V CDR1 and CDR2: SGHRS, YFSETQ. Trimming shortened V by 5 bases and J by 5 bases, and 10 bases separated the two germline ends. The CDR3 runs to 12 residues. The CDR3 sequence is CASRGVGETQYF. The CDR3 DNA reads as TGCGCCAGCAGAGGGGTCGGGGAGACCCAGTACTTC.

The CDR3 DNA follows: TGTGCCAGCAGTTCGCCTAGCGGGTACCCTTCCGCAGATACGCAGTATTTT. Translated: CASSSPSGYPSADTQYF. The chain recombines TRBV2 with TRBJ2-3; TRBD2 agrees at 8 bases. Germline V lookup: CDR1 SNHLY, CDR2 FYNNEI. Unmatched junction bases numbered 14, after V lost 5 bases and J lost 4 bases. The CDR3 has 17 residues.

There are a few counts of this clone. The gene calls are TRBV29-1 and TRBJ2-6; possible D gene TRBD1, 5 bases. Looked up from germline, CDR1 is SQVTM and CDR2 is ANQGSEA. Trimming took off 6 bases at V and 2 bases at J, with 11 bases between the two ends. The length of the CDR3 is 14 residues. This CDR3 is CSVVAGTGANVLTF. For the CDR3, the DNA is TGCAGCGTAGTCGCAGGGACTGGGGCCAACGTCCTGACTTTC.

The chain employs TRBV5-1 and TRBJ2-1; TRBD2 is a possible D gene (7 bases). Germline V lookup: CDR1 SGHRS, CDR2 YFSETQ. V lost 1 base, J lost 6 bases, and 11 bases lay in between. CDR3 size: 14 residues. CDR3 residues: CASSLFGGPNEQFF. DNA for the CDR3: TGCGCCAGCAGCTTGTTCGGGGGGCCCAATGAGCAGTTCTTC. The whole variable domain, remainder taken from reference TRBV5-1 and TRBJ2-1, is KAGVTQTPRYLIKTRGQQVTLSCSPISGHRSVSWYQQTPGQGLQFLFEYFSETQRNKGNFPGRFSGRQFSNSRSEMNVSTLELGDSALYLCASSLFGGPNEQFFGPGTRLTVL.

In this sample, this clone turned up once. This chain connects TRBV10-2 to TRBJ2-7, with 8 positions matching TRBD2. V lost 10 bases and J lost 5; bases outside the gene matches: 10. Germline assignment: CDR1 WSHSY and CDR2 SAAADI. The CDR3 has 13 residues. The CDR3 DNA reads TGCGCCACACTCCCAGCGGGGGTTAACGAGCAGTACTTC. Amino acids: CATLPAGVNEQYF.

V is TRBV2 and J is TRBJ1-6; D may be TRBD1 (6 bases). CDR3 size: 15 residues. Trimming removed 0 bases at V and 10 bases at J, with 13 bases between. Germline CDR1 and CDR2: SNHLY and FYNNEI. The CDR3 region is CASSEAATGWSPLHF. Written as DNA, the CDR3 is TGTGCCAGCAGTGAAGCAGCCACAGGGTGGTCACCCCTCCACTTT.

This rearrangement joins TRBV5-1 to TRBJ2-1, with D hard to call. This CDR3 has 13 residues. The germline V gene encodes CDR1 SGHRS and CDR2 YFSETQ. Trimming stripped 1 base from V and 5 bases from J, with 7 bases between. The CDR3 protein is CASSLIRDNEQFF. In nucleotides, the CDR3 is TGCGCCAGCAGCTTGATTCGGGACAATGAGCAGTTCTTC.

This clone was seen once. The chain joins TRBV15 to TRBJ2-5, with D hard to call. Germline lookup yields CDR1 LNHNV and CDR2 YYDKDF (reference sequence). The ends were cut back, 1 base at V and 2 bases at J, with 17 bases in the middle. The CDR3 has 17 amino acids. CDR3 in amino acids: CATSRVPRWVIQETQYF. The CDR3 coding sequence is TGTGCCACCAGCAGAGTGCCCCGGTGGGTGATACAAGAGACCCAGTACTTC.

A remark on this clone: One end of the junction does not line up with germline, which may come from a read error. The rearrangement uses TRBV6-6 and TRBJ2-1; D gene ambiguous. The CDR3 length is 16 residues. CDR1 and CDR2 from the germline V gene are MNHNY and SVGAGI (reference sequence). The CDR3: CAGSYSAGPSYNEQFF. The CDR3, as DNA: TGTGCCGGCAGTTACTCGGCAGGACCATCCTACAATGAGCAGTTCTTC.